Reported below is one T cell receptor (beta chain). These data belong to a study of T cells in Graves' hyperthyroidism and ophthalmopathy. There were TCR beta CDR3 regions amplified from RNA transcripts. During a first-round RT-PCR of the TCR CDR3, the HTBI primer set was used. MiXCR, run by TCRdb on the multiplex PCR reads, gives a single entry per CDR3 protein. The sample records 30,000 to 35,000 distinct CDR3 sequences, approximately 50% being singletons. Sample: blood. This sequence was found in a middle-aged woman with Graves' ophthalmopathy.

CDR3 region: CTGGRDQPQHF. CDR3 sequence (DNA): TGTACGGGGGGGCGGGATCAGCCCCAGCATTTT. The chain has TRBV7-4 and TRBJ1-5, with D possibly being TRBD1 (6 bases). The germline gives CDR1 SGHVT, CDR2 SQSDAQ. The CDR3 extends over 11 amino acids.